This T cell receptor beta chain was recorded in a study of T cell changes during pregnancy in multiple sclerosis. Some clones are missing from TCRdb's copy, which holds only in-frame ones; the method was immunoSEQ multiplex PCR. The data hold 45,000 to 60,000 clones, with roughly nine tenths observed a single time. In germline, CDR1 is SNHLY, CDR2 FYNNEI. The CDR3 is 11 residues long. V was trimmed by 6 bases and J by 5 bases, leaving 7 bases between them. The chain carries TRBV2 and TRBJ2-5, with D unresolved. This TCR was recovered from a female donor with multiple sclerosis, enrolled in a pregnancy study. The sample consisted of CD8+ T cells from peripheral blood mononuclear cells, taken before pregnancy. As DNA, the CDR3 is TGTGCCAGCAGGGGCCTCGAGACCCAGTACTTC. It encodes CASRGLETQYF.